This T cell receptor (beta chain) was identified in a study of shared clonotypes between healthy human individuals (dated by TCRdb to the early 2020s). Study-wide context: A couple of women and a few men aged 18 to 49 years were included in the cohort. To estimate repertoire size and how much clonotype sharing occurs between individuals, the study deeply sequenced the blood TCR repertoires of several healthy adults. To increase sequencing depth and limit assay-specific biases, TCR repertoire library preparation and sequencing were carried out by different laboratories using diverse techniques. Per donor, leukapheresis produced somewhere between about 0.94 and 8.9 billion PBMCs. The paper's findings and limits, for the study overall: Sampling was restricted to blood, and TCR repertoires in tissue are likely to differ from TCR repertoires in blood. The small number of donors limited the genetic and exposure-history diversity represented. Pairwise subsampling indicated that sequencing depth was expected to affect the degree of clonotype sharing among donors.

TCR CDR3 regions were amplified from genomic DNA by multiplex PCR using the deep immunoSEQ assay. Extracted genomic DNA from each cell subset was distributed evenly across all wells of several immunoSEQ 96-well plates, and each plate was treated as a replicate. For unsorted PBMC, each replicate PCR was loaded with roughly 270 ng genomic DNA, equivalent to about 33,000 T cell genomes. Unsorted PBMC genomic DNA was sequenced across ten immunoSEQ deep assay plates. Purified libraries were measured with a Qubit 3.0 fluorometer, size-checked on a Bioanalyzer 2100, and measured again with the KAPA Library Quantification kit. A separate single-read 150-cycle Illumina NextSeq 550 flow cell was used to sequence each immunoSEQ 96-well plate. The source study handled its data this way. Because the immunoSEQ output included only junctional sequences and no quality scores, the filtering could not be the same as the filtering used for full-length reads. To assign V/J genes and CDR3, sequences were annotated against IMGT germline references using PyIR, a Python wrapper for IgBLAST v1.9. Reads with weak V/J assignments (E-value above 1e-6), missing CDR3, stop codons, out-of-frame junctions, or ambiguous translated residues were removed. V3J clonotypes were defined as sequences sharing the same inferred V gene, J gene, and CDR3 amino acid sequence. Percentage overlap between repertoires was calculated by dividing the number of shared unique clonotypes by the size of the smaller repertoire. Repertoire richness was assessed with RTK rarefaction, the Chao1 estimator, and Recon v2.1 estimates of unobserved clonotypes. TCRdb re-hosts the immuneACCESS table, in-frame sequences only. Its copies lack some clones; in the studies checked, an unresolved V gene accounts for under half of them, and the cause for the rest is not known. That table is the source of V, J and clone size, and D and trimming were worked out from the DNA. The sample has about half a million clones on record, 70% to 80% of them singletons. The ten largest clones represent more than 10% of the sample.

For this clone: What this receptor recognizes is not known. No base quality information exists; no much larger clone differs at one position.

Donors were healthy HIV-negative adults with no recently reported acute infections or vaccinations. Every donor was a Caucasian adult residing in Nashville, Tennessee, USA. For unsorted samples, about 90 million PBMCs were counted, and genomic DNA was extracted using the QIAamp DNA Blood Mini kit. Blood was obtained by leukapheresis, after which PBMCs were separated by Ficoll-Histopaque density gradient centrifugation and cryopreserved in liquid nitrogen vapor phase. At the junction V is shortened by 3 bases and J by 0 bases; bases outside the gene matches: 6. Reading from cysteine to phenylalanine, the CDR3 counts 18 amino acids. The CDR3 DNA has 54 bases and is translated from base 1. Reading the germline V gene gives CDR1 SGHTA and CDR2 FQGTGA.

This receptor chain uses TRBV7-3 and TRBJ2-3, with 13 bases matching TRBD2. Sequencing was done on a sample of PBMCs. The sequence was collected from a woman in her 40s in good health. Some clones in this sample may be carry-over from other donors' samples. The DNA sequence is as follows: TGTGCCAGCAGCTTGATGGGGACTAGCGGGGCTAGCACAGATACGCAGTATTTT. Translated, it gives CASSLMGTSGASTDTQYF.